The present entry profiles one T cell receptor beta chain with its context. Its antigen is unknown. MiXCR, applied by TCRdb to the 5' RACE reads, yields one record per CDR3 protein. This sample has 350,000 to 450,000 distinct CDR3 sequences, with 25% to 30% found just once. The source of the sample is a study of CD8 T cells in ankylosing spondylitis. Study outcomes and limitations: Several highly homologous variants made up a TCR beta motif that seemed to typify ankylosing spondylitis blood.

This CDR3 is 15 amino acids long. V was pared by 3 bases and J by 13 bases, with 12 bases of the junction left unmatched. Per germline, CDR1 SGHRS and CDR2 YFSETQ. The receptor was isolated from a male donor with ankylosing spondylitis. Sequenced sample: blood, either unsorted or a sorted T cell fraction (not recorded which). V usage is TRBV5-1 and J usage is TRBJ2-1; 11 nucleotides agree with TRBD2. Here the CDR3 DNA reads TGCGCCAGCAGCTCACTAGCGGGGGATCTCAGGGGTCAGTTCTTC. Translation gives CASSSLAGDLRGQFF.